These 19 T cell receptor beta chains originate from one sample sequenced in a study of T cell responses to AZD1222 COVID-19 vaccine. TCRdb's copy holds only in-frame clones and misses some; the assay was immunoSEQ multiplex PCR. The table shows 90,000 to 150,000 clones, with more than 85% occurring only once. Here the sequenced sample was peripheral blood, taken 28 days after the second AZD1222 dose. The source of these receptors is an adult who received the AZD1222 COVID-19 vaccine.

The chain combines TRBV13 with TRBJ2-2, with D uncertain. The CDR3 has 13 amino acids. The V end was cut by 6 bases, the J end by 7 bases, with 12 bases between. In germline, CDR1 is PRHDT, CDR2 FYEKMQ (reference sequence). CDR3 residues: CASRRQRVGELFF. The CDR3 DNA follows: TGTGCCAGCAGAAGGCAGCGAGTCGGGGAGCTGTTTTTT.

J is TRBJ2-7 and V is TRBV28, with D tentatively TRBD2 (6 bases). V shed 6 bases and J shed 0 bases, with 12 bases lying between them. CDR1 and CDR2 from the germline V gene are MDHEN and SYDVKM. This CDR3 region has 14 residues. CDR3 region: CASSDRDFSYEQYF. DNA of the CDR3: TGTGCCAGCAGCGACCGGGACTTCTCCTACGAGCAGTACTTC.

This rearrangement joins TRBV6-6 to TRBJ1-1; 7 bases map to TRBD1. CDR3 length: 13 amino acids. Germline CDR1 reads MNHNY; CDR2 reads SVGAGI (reference sequence). V shed 6 bases, J shed 5 bases, and the junction held 6 bases outside the gene matches. CDR3 bases: TGTGCCAGCAGCCTGACAGGGTTTACTGAAGCTTTCTTT. As protein: CASSLTGFTEAFF.

V gene TRBV30 combines with J gene TRBJ1-5; perhaps TRBD1 as D (5 bases). Deletions cut 1 base from V and 0 bases from J, with 7 bases between. Germline CDR1 GTSNPN, CDR2 SVGIG (reference sequence). The CDR3 has 14 amino acids. The CDR3 DNA reads TGTGCCTGGAGTGGCAGGGTTAGCAATCAGCCCCAGCATTTT. Its translation: CAWSGRVSNQPQHF.

The gene calls are TRBV4-1 and TRBJ2-7; the match to TRBD2 covers 9 bases. The CDR3 loop spans 15 amino acids. The germline V gene encodes CDR1 MGHRA and CDR2 YSYEKL. The J segment lost 3 bases and the V segment lost 2 bases, leaving 5 bases of the junction unmatched. The CDR3 reads CASSQSSGTYYEQYF. In DNA form, the CDR3 reads TGCGCCAGCAGCCAATCTAGCGGGACCTACTACGAGCAGTACTTC.

J is TRBJ2-1 and V is TRBV4-1, with TRBD1 matching over 8 bases. V shed 4 bases, J shed 2 bases, and the junction held 1 base outside the gene matches. This CDR3 contains 14 residues. CDR1 and CDR2 (germline): MGHRA, YSYEKL. CDR3 sequence (DNA): TGCGCCAGCAGCCTGGACAGGGCCTACAATGAGCAGTTCTTC. Protein product: CASSLDRAYNEQFF.

The chain uses TRBV7-3 and TRBJ2-7, with 8 bases that match TRBD1. Germline V gene sequence: CDR1 SGHTA, CDR2 FQGTGA. CDR3 length: 15 residues. After removal of 5 bases from V and 1 base from J, the junction contained 7 bases not matched to a gene. The CDR3 loop is CASSPGGLRSYEQYF. The CDR3 DNA reads TGTGCCAGCAGCCCAGGGGGCTTAAGGTCCTACGAGCAGTACTTC.

The V gene is TRBV7-9, the J gene TRBJ2-6, with a tentative D call TRBD1 (5 bases). Germline CDR1 and CDR2: SEHNR and FQNEAQ (reference sequence). The CDR3 extends over 16 amino acids. Trimming stripped 1 base from V and 4 bases from J, with 11 bases between. CDR3 in amino acids: CASSLVGAAGANVLTF. CDR3 in DNA: TGTGCCAGCAGCTTAGTTGGGGCCGCAGGGGCCAACGTCCTGACTTTC.

The CDR3 loop is CASSLVGPYEQYF. CDR3 nucleotide sequence: TGTGCCAGCAGTTTAGTGGGGCCCTACGAGCAGTACTTC. V usage is TRBV12-3 or TRBV12-4 and J usage is TRBJ2-7; D might be TRBD1 (5 bases). The V end lost 1 base, the J end lost 2 bases, and 6 bases lay between the germline ends. There are 13 residues in the CDR3.

This clone was recorded once. The chain uses TRBV5-1 and TRBJ1-2; perhaps TRBD1 as D (5 bases). Germline lookup yields CDR1 SGHRS and CDR2 YFSETQ. The CDR3 totals 13 residues. V shed 4 bases and J shed 5 bases, with 12 bases lying between them. The CDR3: CASSPPGLYGYTF. CDR3 bases: TGCGCCAGCAGCCCCCCAGGGCTGTATGGCTACACCTTC. The variable domain in full, completed from reference TRBV5-1 and TRBJ1-2, reads KAGVTQTPRYLIKTRGQQVTLSCSPISGHRSVSWYQQTPGQGLQFLFEYFSETQRNKGNFPGRFSGRQFSNSRSEMNVSTLELGDSALYLCASSPPGLYGYTFGSGTRLTVV.

The J gene is TRBJ2-5, the V gene TRBV7-9; the D gene could be TRBD1 or TRBD2 (5 bases each). CDR1 is SEHNR, CDR2 FQNEAQ, per germline (reference sequence). The CDR3 contains 15 residues. The ends were cut back, 1 base at V and 2 bases at J, with 11 bases in the middle. The CDR3 nucleotides read TGTGCCAGCAGCTTAGGATTCGGGGCACAAGAGACCCAGTACTTC. It translates to CASSLGFGAQETQYF.

The chain has TRBV28 and TRBJ1-2, with 8 nucleotides matching TRBD1. CDR1 is MDHEN and CDR2 is SYDVKM in the germline V gene. CDR3 length: 16 residues. V lost 2 bases and J lost 4; bases outside the gene matches: 9. The CDR3 reads CASSLGQGARSYGYTF. The CDR3 DNA reads TGTGCCAGCAGTTTAGGTCAGGGGGCCCGATCCTATGGCTACACCTTC.

This chain links TRBV2 with TRBJ1-2, with 7 bases lining up with TRBD1. Germline V CDR1 and CDR2: SNHLY, FYNNEI. This CDR3 region has 15 residues. Unmatched junction bases numbered 16, after V lost 8 bases and J lost 7 bases. This CDR3 is CASGAGTASTGGYTF. As DNA, the CDR3 is TGTGCCAGCGGAGCCGGGACAGCATCTACCGGTGGCTACACCTTC.

This clone is a singleton in its sample. The CDR3 nucleotides are TGTGCCAGCAGTTCGGGGAACTATGGCTACACCTTC. Translating it yields CASSSGNYGYTF. The chain has TRBV28 and TRBJ1-2; D is uncertain. V was trimmed by 4 bases and J by 2 bases, leaving 5 bases between them. This CDR3 contains 12 residues. Germline loops: CDR1 MDHEN, CDR2 SYDVKM.

V and J are TRBV5-1 and TRBJ1-3, with 10 bases lining up with TRBD1. CDR3 length: 15 amino acids. V lost 0 bases, J lost 7 bases, and 4 bases stayed unmatched. Germline V lookup: CDR1 SGHRS, CDR2 YFSETQ. The CDR3 sequence is CASSLEGQGRNTIYF. As DNA, the CDR3 is TGCGCCAGCAGCTTGGAGGGACAGGGGAGGAACACCATATATTTT.

The CDR3 nucleotides read TGTGCCAGCAGTCCACAGGGCATGAATACGCAGTATTTT. Translating it yields CASSPQGMNTQYF. V is TRBV7-2 and J is TRBJ2-3; a weak D match, TRBD1 (6 bases). This CDR3 has 13 amino acids. The germline V and J ends were trimmed by 6 bases and 7 bases, with 14 bases remaining between them. In germline, CDR1 is SGHTA, CDR2 FQGNSA.

This clone was seen only once. The CDR3 DNA reads as TGTGCCAGCAGCTCCCGGGACAGGGCGTACGAGCAGTACTTC. Its protein is CASSSRDRAYEQYF. The chain links TRBV13 to TRBJ2-7; 9 bases fit TRBD1. Germline CDR1 PRHDT, CDR2 FYEKMQ (reference sequence). This CDR3 comprises 14 residues. The trim removed 4 bases at V and 4 bases at J, leaving 5 bases unmatched.

The chain carries TRBV3-1 (or the pseudogene TRBV3-2) and TRBJ2-5; 7 bases match TRBD1. J gave up 1 base and V 1 base, and 3 bases lay outside the gene matches. CDR3 length: 15 residues. CDR1 and CDR2 from the germline V gene are LGHDT and YNNKEL (reference sequence). CDR3 nucleotides: TGTGCCAGCAGCCAAGTTGGGACAGTCCAAGAGACCCAGTACTTC. Its protein product is CASSQVGTVQETQYF.

The rearrangement uses TRBV24-1 and TRBJ1-5, with 7 bases fitting TRBD1. V shed 4 bases and J 0 bases; nucleotides not matched to a gene: 5. The CDR3 is made up of 16 amino acids. In germline, CDR1 is KGHDR, CDR2 SFDVKD. Here the CDR3 reads CATSEATGNSNQPQHF. The CDR3 region has the DNA TGTGCCACCAGTGAAGCGACAGGGAATAGCAATCAGCCCCAGCATTTT.